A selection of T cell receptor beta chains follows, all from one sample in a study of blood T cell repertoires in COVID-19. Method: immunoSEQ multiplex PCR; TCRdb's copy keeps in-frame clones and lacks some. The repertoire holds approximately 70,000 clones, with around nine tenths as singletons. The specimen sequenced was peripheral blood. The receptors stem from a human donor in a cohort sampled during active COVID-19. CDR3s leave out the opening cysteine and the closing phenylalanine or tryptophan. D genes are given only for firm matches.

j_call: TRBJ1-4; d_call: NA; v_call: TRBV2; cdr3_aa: ASTAGFVGPTKKLF
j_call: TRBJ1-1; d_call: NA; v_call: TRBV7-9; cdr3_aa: ASSPEVKPF
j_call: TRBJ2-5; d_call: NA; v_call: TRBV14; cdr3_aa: ASSQGAGGTLWQETQY
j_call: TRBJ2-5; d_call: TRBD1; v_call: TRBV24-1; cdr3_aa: ATSDPQDRTKTQY
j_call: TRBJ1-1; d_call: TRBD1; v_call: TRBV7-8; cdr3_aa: ASSLAPGQGLTEAF
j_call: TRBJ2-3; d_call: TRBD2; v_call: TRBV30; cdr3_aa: AWSWGGEADTQY
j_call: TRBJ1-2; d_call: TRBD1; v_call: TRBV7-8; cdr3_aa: ASSSVGQGLT
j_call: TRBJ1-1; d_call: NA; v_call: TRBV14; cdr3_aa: ASSQYPWGGTEAF
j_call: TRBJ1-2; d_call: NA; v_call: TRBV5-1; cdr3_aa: ASSRGRTDNYGYT
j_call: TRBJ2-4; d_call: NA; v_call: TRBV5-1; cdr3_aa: ASSSESGERAKNIQY
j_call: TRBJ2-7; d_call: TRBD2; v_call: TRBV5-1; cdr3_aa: ASSPGLAGWEQY
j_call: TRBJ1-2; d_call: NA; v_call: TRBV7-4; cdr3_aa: ASSLPSRDRHRPQGNYGYT
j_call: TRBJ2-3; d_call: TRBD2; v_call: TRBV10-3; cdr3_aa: AISDPGTSVLYTQY
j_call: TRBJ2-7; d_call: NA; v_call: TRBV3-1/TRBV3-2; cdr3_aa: ASSQGLSGRSTYEQY
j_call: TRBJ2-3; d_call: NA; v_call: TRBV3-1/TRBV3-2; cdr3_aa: ASSQGYEDTQY
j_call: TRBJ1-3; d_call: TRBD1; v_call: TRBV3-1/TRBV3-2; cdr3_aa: ASSPTGGNTIY